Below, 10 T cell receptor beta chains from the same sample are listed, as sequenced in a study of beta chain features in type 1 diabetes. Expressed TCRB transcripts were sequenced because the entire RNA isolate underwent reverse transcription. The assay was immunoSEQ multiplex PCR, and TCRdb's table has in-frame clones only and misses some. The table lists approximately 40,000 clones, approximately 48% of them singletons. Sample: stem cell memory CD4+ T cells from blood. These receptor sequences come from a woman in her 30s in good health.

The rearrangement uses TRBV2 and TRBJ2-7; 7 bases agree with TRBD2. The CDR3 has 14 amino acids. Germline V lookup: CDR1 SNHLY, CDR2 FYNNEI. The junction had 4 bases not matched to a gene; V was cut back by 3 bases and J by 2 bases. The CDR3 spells CASSEQGLTYEQYF. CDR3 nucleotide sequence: TGTGCCAGCAGTGAGCAGGGACTAACCTACGAGCAGTACTTC.

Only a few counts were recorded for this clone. The CDR3 nucleotides read TGTGCCAGCAGCTTGAGATTGTCAGGGGGGATGACTGAAGCTTTCTTT. It translates to CASSLRLSGGMTEAFF. This chain joins TRBV5-6 and TRBJ1-1; TRBD1 matches 7 bases. The CDR3 loop spans 16 amino acids. The germline CDR1 and CDR2 sequences are SGHDT and YYEEEE. V lost 1 base, J lost 5 bases, and 11 bases stayed unmatched.

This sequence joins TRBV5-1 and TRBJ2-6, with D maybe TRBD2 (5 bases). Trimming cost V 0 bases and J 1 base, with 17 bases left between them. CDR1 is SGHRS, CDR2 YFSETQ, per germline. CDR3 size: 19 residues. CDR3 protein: CASSLVRESIGSGANVLTF. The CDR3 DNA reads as TGCGCCAGCAGCTTGGTTAGGGAGTCAATCGGATCTGGGGCCAACGTCCTGACTTTC.

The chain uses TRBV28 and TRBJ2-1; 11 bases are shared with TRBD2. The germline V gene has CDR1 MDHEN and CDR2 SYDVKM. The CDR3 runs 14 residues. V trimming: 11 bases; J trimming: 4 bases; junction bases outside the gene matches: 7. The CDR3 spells CAVSGLADYNEQFF. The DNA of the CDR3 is TGTGCCGTTTCGGGACTAGCGGATTACAATGAGCAGTTCTTC.

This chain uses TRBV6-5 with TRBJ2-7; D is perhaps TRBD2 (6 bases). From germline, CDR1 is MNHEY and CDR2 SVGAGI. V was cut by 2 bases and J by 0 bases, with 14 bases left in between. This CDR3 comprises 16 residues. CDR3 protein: CASSYGTGRSSYEQYF. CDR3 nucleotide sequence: TGTGCCAGCAGTTACGGGACTGGCAGGAGCTCCTACGAGCAGTACTTC.

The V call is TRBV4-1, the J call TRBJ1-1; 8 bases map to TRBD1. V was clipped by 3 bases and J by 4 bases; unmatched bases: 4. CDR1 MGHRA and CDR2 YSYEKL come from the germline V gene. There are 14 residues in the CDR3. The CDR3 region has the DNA TGCGCCAGCAGCCAGATAACAGGGGGCACTGAAGCTTTCTTT. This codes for CASSQITGGTEAFF.

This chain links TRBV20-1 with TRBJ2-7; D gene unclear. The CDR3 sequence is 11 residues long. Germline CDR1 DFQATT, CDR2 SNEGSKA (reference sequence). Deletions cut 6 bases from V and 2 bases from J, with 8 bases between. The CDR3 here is CSARGTYEQYF. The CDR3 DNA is TGCAGTGCCCGCGGCACCTACGAGCAGTACTTC.

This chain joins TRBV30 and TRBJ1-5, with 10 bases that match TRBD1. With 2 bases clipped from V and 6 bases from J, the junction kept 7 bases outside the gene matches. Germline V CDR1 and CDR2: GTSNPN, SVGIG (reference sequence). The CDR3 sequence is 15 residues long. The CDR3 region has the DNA TGTGCCTGGAGTAATCCGGGACAGGGGCCTCAGCCCCAGCATTTT. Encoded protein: CAWSNPGQGPQPQHF. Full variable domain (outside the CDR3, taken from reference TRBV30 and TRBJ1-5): SQTIHQWPATLVQPVGSPLSLECTVEGTSNPNLYWYRQAAGRGLQLLFYSVGIGQISSEVPQNLSASRPQDRQFILSSKKLLLSDSGFYLCAWSNPGQGPQPQHFGDGTRLSIL.

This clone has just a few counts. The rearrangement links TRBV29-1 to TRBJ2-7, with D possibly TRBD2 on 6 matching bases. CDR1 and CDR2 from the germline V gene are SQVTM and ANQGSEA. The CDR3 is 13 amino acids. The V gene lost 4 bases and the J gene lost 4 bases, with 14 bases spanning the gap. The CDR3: CSVAVTRTYEQYF. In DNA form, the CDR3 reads TGCAGCGTTGCAGTGACTAGGACATACGAGCAGTACTTC.

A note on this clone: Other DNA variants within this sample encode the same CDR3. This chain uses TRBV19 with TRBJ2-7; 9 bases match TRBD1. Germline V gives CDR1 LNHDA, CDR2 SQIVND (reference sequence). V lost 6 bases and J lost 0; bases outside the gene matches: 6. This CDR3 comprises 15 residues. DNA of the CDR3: TGTGCCAGTAGCACCGGGACAGGGAGCTCCTACGAGCAGTACTTC. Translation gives CASSTGTGSSYEQYF.